The 10 T cell receptor beta chains below come from one sample, sequenced in a study of blood T cell repertoires in COVID-19. Some clones are missing from TCRdb's copy, which holds only in-frame ones; the method was immunoSEQ multiplex PCR. Among hundreds of thousands of clones, 83% were seen once, and the ten largest hold around 1.3%. Sequenced input: peripheral blood. These receptors came from a woman aged 25-40 years with COVID-19, enrolled during active disease.

This sequence joins TRBV19 and TRBJ2-7, with TRBD2 identical over 7 bases. This CDR3 is built from 14 residues. CDR1 LNHDA and CDR2 SQIVND come from the germline V gene (reference sequence). Trimming cost V 5 bases and J 7 bases; bases outside gene matches: 11. CDR3 nucleotide sequence: TGTGCCAGTAGTTCACCGGGACTAAGAGTGGAGCAGTACTTC. This gives the protein CASSSPGLRVEQYF.

This clone was seen once. The chain has TRBV4-3 and TRBJ2-3; TRBD2 agrees at 7 bases. This CDR3 region has 18 residues. Germline CDR1 and CDR2: LGHNA and YSLEER. The V segment lost 1 base and the J segment 5 bases; nucleotides outside the gene matches: 15. The chain's CDR3 is CASSQAIRAGRGGDTQYF. The DNA for the CDR3 is TGCGCCAGCAGCCAAGCCATCCGAGCGGGACGCGGGGGAGATACGCAGTATTTT.

The chain recombines TRBV6-5 with TRBJ2-3; no reliable D call. The length of the CDR3 is 14 residues. Germline CDR1 and CDR2: MNHEY and SVGAGI. V was trimmed by 5 bases and J by 1 base, leaving 10 bases between them. The CDR3 sequence is CASSSPSRTDTQYF. The DNA of the CDR3 is TGTGCCAGCAGTAGTCCGAGCCGCACAGATACGCAGTATTTT.

V gene TRBV3-1 (or the pseudogene TRBV3-2) combines with J gene TRBJ2-7, with D possibly matching TRBD1 (5 bases). V gave up 3 bases and J gave up 2 bases, with 11 bases separating them. The CDR3 loop spans 14 amino acids. CDR1 and CDR2 (germline): LGHDT, YNNKEL (reference sequence). Written as DNA, the CDR3 is TGTGCCAGCAGCCACCATGACAGAGCCTACGAGCAGTACTTC. Translated, it gives CASSHHDRAYEQYF.

This chain uses TRBV7-2 with TRBJ2-7; 7 bases are shared with TRBD1. Germline V CDR1 and CDR2: SGHTA, FQGNSA. The ends lost 5 bases at V and 3 bases at J; junction bases unmatched: 4. The CDR3 totals 13 residues. The CDR3 spells CASSTGQRYEQYF. CDR3 sequence (DNA): TGTGCCAGCAGCACGGGACAGCGCTACGAGCAGTACTTC. Full variable domain (remainder filled in from reference TRBV7-2 and TRBJ2-7): GAGVSQSPSNKVTEKGKDVELRCDPISGHTALYWYRQSLGQGLEFLIYFQGNSAPDKSGLPSDRFSAERTGGSVSTLTIQRTQQEDSAVYLCASSTGQRYEQYFGPGTRLTVT.

This clone was picked up one time. J is TRBJ2-2 and V is TRBV19; D possibly corresponds to TRBD2 (6 bases). Germline CDR1 and CDR2: LNHDA and SQIVND (reference sequence). The CDR3 consists of 14 residues. Trimming cost V 5 bases and J 3 bases, with 10 bases left between them. CDR3 protein: CASSPGLDTGELFF. CDR3 DNA sequence: TGTGCCAGTAGTCCGGGACTCGACACCGGGGAGCTGTTTTTT.

For the CDR3, the DNA is TGTGCCAGCAGCTCACTAGCGGTCCAAGAGACCCAGTACTTC. It translates to CASSSLAVQETQYF. The rearrangement joins TRBV7-9 to TRBJ2-5; 8 bases fit TRBD2. The CDR3 covers 14 residues. Germline V gene data show CDR1 as SEHNR and CDR2 as FQNEAQ (reference sequence). V was pared by 4 bases and J by 1 base, with 2 bases of the junction left unmatched. Full variable domain (remainder filled in from reference TRBV7-9 and TRBJ2-5): DTGVSQNPRHKITKRGQNVTFRCDPISEHNRLYWYRQTLGQGPEFLTYFQNEAQLEKSRLLSDRFSAERPKGSFSTLEIQRTEQGDSAMYLCASSSLAVQETQYFGPGTRLLVL.

CDR3 residues: CASSFQGLEQYF. In nucleotides, the CDR3 is TGTGCCAGCAGTTTTCAGGGCCTCGAGCAGTACTTC. This chain connects TRBV27 to TRBJ2-7, with a weak D call TRBD1 (5 bases). This CDR3 has 12 amino acids. Trimming removed 3 bases from V and 6 bases from J, with 9 bases in between. The germline gives CDR1 MNHEY, CDR2 SMNVEV (reference sequence).

V gene TRBV24-1 combines with J gene TRBJ2-3; a possible D gene is TRBD1 (6 bases). The CDR3 runs to 15 residues. Germline-derived CDR1 and CDR2 are KGHDR and SFDVKD. Trimming removed 4 bases at V and 3 bases at J, with 13 bases between. CDR3 in DNA: TGTGCCACCAGTGAAGGACAGCTGAGTACAGATACGCAGTATTTT. Translated: CATSEGQLSTDTQYF.

The gene calls are TRBV4-3 and TRBJ1-2; 7 nucleotides line up with TRBD1. Germline CDR1 reads LGHNA; CDR2 reads YSLEER. The CDR3 consists of 16 residues. V trimming: 3 bases; J trimming: 8 bases; junction bases outside the gene matches: 15. The CDR3 here is CASSQYAGTGVEGYTF. Written as DNA, the CDR3 is TGCGCCAGCAGCCAGTATGCCGGTACAGGGGTTGAAGGCTACACCTTC.